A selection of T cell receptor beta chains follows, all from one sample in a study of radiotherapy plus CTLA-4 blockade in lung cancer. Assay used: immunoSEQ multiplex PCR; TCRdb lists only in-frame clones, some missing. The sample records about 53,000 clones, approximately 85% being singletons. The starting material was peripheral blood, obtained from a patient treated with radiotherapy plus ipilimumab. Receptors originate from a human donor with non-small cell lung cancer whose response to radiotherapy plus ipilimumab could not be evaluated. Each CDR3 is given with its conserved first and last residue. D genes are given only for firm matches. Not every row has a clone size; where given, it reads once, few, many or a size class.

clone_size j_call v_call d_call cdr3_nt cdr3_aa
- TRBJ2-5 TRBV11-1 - TGTGCCAGCAGCTTGGGGCCAGAGACCCAGTACTTC CASSLGPETQYF
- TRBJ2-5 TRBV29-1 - TGCAGCGTTGAAGGGCAGTCTGGTGAGACCCAGTACTTC CSVEGQSGETQYF
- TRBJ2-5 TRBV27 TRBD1 TGTGCCAGCAGCCTACAGGGGGCGAGGCCCCAAGAGACCCAGTACTTC CASSLQGARPQETQYF
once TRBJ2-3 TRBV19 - TGTGCCAGTAGTACACGGCGACTTGGCACAGATACGCAGTATTTT CASSTRRLGTDTQYF
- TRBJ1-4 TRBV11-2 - TGTGCCAGCAGCTTAGCTTCGTCAGGGTATGAAAAACTGTTTTTT CASSLASSGYEKLFF
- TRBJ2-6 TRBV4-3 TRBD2 TGCGCCAGCAGCCCACGACTAGCGGGGGCTTCTGGGGCCAACGTCCTGACTTTC CASSPRLAGASGANVLTF
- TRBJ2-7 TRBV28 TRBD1 TGTGCCAGCAGTTTAGAAGGGGGCGTCTACGAGCAGTACTTC CASSLEGGVYEQYF
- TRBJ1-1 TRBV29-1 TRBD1 TGCAGCGTTGACGGGACAGTGAACACTGAAGCTTTCTTT CSVDGTVNTEAFF
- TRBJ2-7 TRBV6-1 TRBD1 TGTGCCAGTAGGACAGGGTTGGGCTCCTACGAGCAGTACTTC CASRTGLGSYEQYF
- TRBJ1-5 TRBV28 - TGTGCCAGCAGTTCGCAGGGCGGTCGGCCCCAGCATTTT CASSSQGGRPQHF
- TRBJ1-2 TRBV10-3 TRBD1 TGTGCCATCAAACAGGGGGCGCAGGGTGGCTACACCTTC CAIKQGAQGGYTF
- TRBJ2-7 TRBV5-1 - TGCGCCAGCAGCTTGGCCGGGGGGCCGGGGTACGAGCAGTACTTC CASSLAGGPGYEQYF
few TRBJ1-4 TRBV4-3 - TGCGCCAGCAGCCAAGATAAGCGTGCGAGGGATGAAAAACTGTTTTTT CASSQDKRARDEKLFF
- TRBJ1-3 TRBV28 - TGTGCCAGCCGAGGAGGGAGGGGAAACACCATATATTTT CASRGGRGNTIYF
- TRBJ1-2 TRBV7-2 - TGTGCCAGCAGCTTAGAAGGATGGGGGGACGGTGGCTACACCTTC CASSLEGWGDGGYTF
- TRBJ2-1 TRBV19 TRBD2 TGTGCCAGTAGTCCTAGGACTAGCGGGAGGGCCCGAAATGAGCAGTTCTTC CASSPRTSGRARNEQFF
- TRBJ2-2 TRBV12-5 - TGTGCTAGTGGTTTGGTACGTCAGGGCACCGGGGAGCTGTTTTTT CASGLVRQGTGELFF
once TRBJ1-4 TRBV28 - TGTGCCAGCAACGTCAGGACAAATGAAAAACTGTTTTTT CASNVRTNEKLFF
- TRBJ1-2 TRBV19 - TGTGCCAGTAGTATAGATCTTCTTCCACTGGGCTACACCTTC CASSIDLLPLGYTF
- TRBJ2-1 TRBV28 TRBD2 TGTGCCAGCAGTTTCCTCGGACTAGCGGGACGCAATGAGCAGTTCTTC CASSFLGLAGRNEQFF
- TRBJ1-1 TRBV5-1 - TGCGCCAGCAGCTTGGGGGGGCGGAACACTGAAGCTTTCTTT CASSLGGRNTEAFF
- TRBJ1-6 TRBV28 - TGTGCCAGCAGCGGGGATTCACCCCTCCACTTT CASSGDSPLHF
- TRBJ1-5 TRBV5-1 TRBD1 TGCGCCAGCAGGCAGCCGGGACAGGGGTATCAGCCCCAGCATTTT CASRQPGQGYQPQHF
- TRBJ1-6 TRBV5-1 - TGCGCCAGCAGCGCACAATCCAATTCACCCCTCCACTTT CASSAQSNSPLHF
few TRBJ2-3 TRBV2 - TGTGCCAGCAGTAGACAGGTTTTCACAGATACGCAGTATTTT CASSRQVFTDTQYF
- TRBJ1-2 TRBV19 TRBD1 TGTGCCAGTAGTATCCCGGGACAGGCGAATGGCTACACCTTC CASSIPGQANGYTF
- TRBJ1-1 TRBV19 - TGTGCCAGTAGTCCAGGGTGGTCCGGGAACACTGAAGCTTTCTTT CASSPGWSGNTEAFF
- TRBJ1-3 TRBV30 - TGTGCCTGGAGCCGGGACTCATTCTCTGGAAACACCATATATTTT CAWSRDSFSGNTIYF
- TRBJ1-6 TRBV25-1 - TGTGCCAGCAGTGGGGGGGACTCACCCCTCCACTTT CASSGGDSPLHF
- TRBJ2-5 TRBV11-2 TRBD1 TGTGCCAGCAGCTCTCAGACAGGGCGTTCGCAAGAGACCCAGTACTTC CASSSQTGRSQETQYF
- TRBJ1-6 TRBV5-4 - TGTGCCAGCAGCTTGACGAGCTCCTATAATTCACCCCTCCACTTT CASSLTSSYNSPLHF
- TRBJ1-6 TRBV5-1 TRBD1 TGCGCCAGCTCCGCCGTTGGACAGGGCTATAATTCACCCCTCCACTTT CASSAVGQGYNSPLHF
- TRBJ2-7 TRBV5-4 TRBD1 TGTGCCAGCAGCCCCGGGACAGGGTCGTTTCAGCAGTACTTC CASSPGTGSFQQYF
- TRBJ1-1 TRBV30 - TGTGCCTGGAGTCAAAACACGAACACTGAAGCTTTCTTT CAWSQNTNTEAFF
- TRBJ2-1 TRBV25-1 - TGTGCCAGCAGTGAACGTCCAGGGATGGATGAGCAGTTCTTC CASSERPGMDEQFF
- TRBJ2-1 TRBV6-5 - TGTGCCAGCAGGTCATCCTCCTACAATGAGCAGTTCTTC CASRSSSYNEQFF
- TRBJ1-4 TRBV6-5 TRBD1 TGTGCCAGCAGACAACAGGGGGCGCGGAATGAAAAACTGTTTTTT CASRQQGARNEKLFF
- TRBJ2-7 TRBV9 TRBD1 TGTGCCAGCAGCCCTTCCTTAGGGGGACAGGGAGCCTACGAGCAGTACTTC CASSPSLGGQGAYEQYF
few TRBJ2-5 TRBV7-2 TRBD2 TGTGCCAGCAGCTTAGGTAGCGGGTACAAAGAGACCCAGTACTTC CASSLGSGYKETQYF
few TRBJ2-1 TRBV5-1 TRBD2 TGCGCCAGCAGCTTGTTAGCGGGAGATGAGCAGTTCTTC CASSLLAGDEQFF
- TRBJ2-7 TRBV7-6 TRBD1 TGTGCCAGCAGCTCGGGACAGACCTCCTACGAGCAGTACTTC CASSSGQTSYEQYF
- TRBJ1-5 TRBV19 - TGTGCCAGTGCCGGGATCAATCAGCCCCAGCATTTT CASAGINQPQHF
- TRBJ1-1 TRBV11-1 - TGTGCCAGCAGCGTGATAGGGGAGGGGCGGTTCACTGAAGCTTTCTTT CASSVIGEGRFTEAFF
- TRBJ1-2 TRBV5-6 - TGTGCCAGCAGGCCTGACAGGTCACCTGGCTACACCTTC CASRPDRSPGYTF
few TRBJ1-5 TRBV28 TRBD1 TGTGCCAGCAGCACAGGGGGCACAGGTCAGCCCCAGCATTTT CASSTGGTGQPQHF
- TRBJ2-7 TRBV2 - TGTGCCAGCAGTGGTGGGGTAGCGTGGGAGCAGTACTTC CASSGGVAWEQYF
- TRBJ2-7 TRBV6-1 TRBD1 TGTGCCAGCAGTGAAGTGCGGGACAGGGGGGAGCAGTACTTC CASSEVRDRGEQYF
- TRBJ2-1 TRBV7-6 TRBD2 TGTGCCAGCAGCCGCATGCCGGGACTAGCATTCGATGAGCAGTTCTTC CASSRMPGLAFDEQFF
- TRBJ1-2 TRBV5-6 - TGTGCCAGCAGCTTCCAATGGAGGTCTCCGTCGGATGGCTACACCTTC CASSFQWRSPSDGYTF
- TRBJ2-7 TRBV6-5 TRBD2 TGTGCCAGCAGTTACTCGTCTAGCGGACCCTACGAGCAGTACTTC CASSYSSSGPYEQYF